Sequencing of this T cell receptor (beta chain) was carried out in a study of T-cell reconstitution after alpha-beta-depleted transplantation in children. Germline CDR1 reads SNHLY; CDR2 reads FYNNEI. Unmatched junction bases numbered 14, after V lost 5 bases and J lost 6 bases. This CDR3 contains 18 residues. This sample's TCRbeta library carried unique molecular identifier barcodes. TCRdb re-called the PCR reads through MiXCR, storing one row per CDR3 protein. The sample yields more than 550,000 distinct CDR3 sequences, about 11% seen once. The sequencing used PBMCs from the stem cell graft donor, collected from the stem cell graft. This clonotype originated in a human donor who donated a stem cell graft to a child with acute myeloid leukemia. The chain joins TRBV2 to TRBJ2-3; TRBD2 matches at 13 bases. CDR3 region: CASSFRMWTSGSSDTQYF. CDR3 bases: TGTGCCAGCAGTTTCCGGATGTGGACTAGCGGGAGCTCGGATACGCAGTATTTT.